Below, 17 T cell receptor beta chains from the same sample are listed, as sequenced in a study of monozygotic twins with inflammatory bowel disease. TCRdb re-called the 5' RACE reads and shows each CDR3 protein once, DNA omitted. The sample totals 200,000 to 250,000 distinct CDR3 sequences. The material sequenced was blood. These receptors came from a human donor with ulcerative colitis or Crohn's disease, or a healthy co-twin of an affected twin (not recorded which).

The V gene is TRBV12-3 or TRBV12-4, the J gene TRBJ1-2; absent DNA, TCRdb's TRBD1 call cannot be checked. This CDR3 has 11 residues. The chain's CDR3 is CASTPWGGYTF.

The CDR3 region is CASSYQEGGMETQYF. This chain connects TRBV7-8 to TRBJ2-5; TCRdb proposes TRBD2, but this gene call is untestable without DNA. The CDR3 runs to 15 residues. Germline V gives CDR1 SGHVS, CDR2 FQNEAQ.

The gene calls are TRBV6-2 or TRBV6-3 and TRBJ1-1; TCRdb indicates TRBD1, and absent DNA this call remains unverified. This CDR3 has 11 residues. Germline assignment: CDR1 MNHEY and CDR2 SVGEGT. CDR3 in amino acids: CATRQGTEAFF.

The rearrangement links TRBV5-1 to TRBJ2-1; TCRdb's assignment of TRBD1 cannot be checked, as there is no DNA. CDR3 length equals 15 residues. The germline gives CDR1 SGHRS, CDR2 YFSETQ. CDR3 region: CASSLDHPGYNEQFF.

The rearrangement links TRBV6-2 or TRBV6-3 to TRBJ2-5; the TCRdb call, TRBD1, lacks DNA for checking. CDR1 and CDR2 (germline): MNHEY, SVGEGT. The CDR3 length is 14 residues. The CDR3 spells CASSYLAGSGTQYF.

This chain joins TRBV12-3 or TRBV12-4 and TRBJ1-1; without DNA, the TCRdb call of TRBD1 cannot be checked. The CDR3 contains 14 residues. Here the CDR3 reads CASTSGWRNTEAFF.

The gene calls are TRBV27 and TRBJ2-6; the D call of TRBD2 rests on TCRdb alone, since no DNA is present to check it. CDR3 length: 16 amino acids. The germline gives CDR1 MNHEY, CDR2 SMNVEV (reference sequence). CDR3: CASSLQPSPGANVLTF.

The V and J genes are TRBV7-9 and TRBJ2-2; TCRdb indicates TRBD1, and absent DNA this call remains unverified. This CDR3 comprises 16 residues. CDR1 is SEHNR and CDR2 is FQNEAQ in the germline V gene (reference sequence). CDR3 residues: CASSLAGTANTGELFF.

The chain combines TRBV20-1 with TRBJ1-1; TCRdb gives TRBD1 as the D gene, but with no DNA this cannot be confirmed. There are 13 residues in the CDR3. Germline assignment: CDR1 DFQATT and CDR2 SNEGSKA (reference sequence). CDR3: CSADRASDTEAFF.

The CDR3 is CASSFGGRGANVLTF. The V call is TRBV7-9, the J call TRBJ2-6; with no DNA, the TCRdb D assignment of TRBD1 cannot be verified. The germline V gene encodes CDR1 SEHNR and CDR2 FQNEAQ (reference sequence). The CDR3 runs to 15 residues.

V is TRBV29-1 and J is TRBJ1-1; the TRBD1 assignment by TCRdb is unverifiable without DNA. The CDR3 has 12 residues. Germline V gene lookup returns CDR1 SQVTM and CDR2 ANQGSEA. The CDR3 protein is CSGIGQNTEAFF.

The CDR3 reads CASSPGGNTQPQHF. J is TRBJ1-5 and V is TRBV5-1; the TCRdb D gene call, TRBD1, has no DNA to confirm it. Germline values: CDR1 SGHRS, CDR2 YFSETQ. The CDR3 covers 14 residues.

The CDR3 spells CASSIMQRASGYNEQFF. This chain uses TRBV19 with TRBJ2-1; the TCRdb D gene call, TRBD2, has no DNA to confirm it. CDR3 length equals 17 residues. CDR1 and CDR2 (germline): LNHDA, SQIVND (reference sequence).

The chain employs TRBV7-2 and TRBJ2-7; no DNA is available, so the TRBD2 call from TCRdb remains unchecked. Per the germline V gene, CDR1 is SGHTA and CDR2 is FQGNSA. There are 15 residues in the CDR3. CDR3 sequence reads: CASSRLAGGSYEQYF.

The V call is TRBV19, the J call TRBJ1-1; TCRdb reports TRBD1, a call that lacks DNA to check it against. CDR3 size: 13 residues. CDR1 LNHDA and CDR2 SQIVND come from the germline V gene (reference sequence). This CDR3 is CASNPGLGTEAFF.

The chain combines TRBV5-4 with TRBJ2-7. The germline V gene has CDR1 SGHNT and CDR2 YYREEE (reference sequence). The CDR3 is made up of 14 amino acids. This CDR3 reads CASSLTGESYEQYF.

The chain joins TRBV6-2 or TRBV6-3 to TRBJ1-2; the D gene TCRdb calls, TRBD1, cannot be checked with no DNA. The CDR3 sequence is 15 residues long. Per the germline V gene, CDR1 is MNHEY and CDR2 is SVGEGT. The CDR3 spells CASSYLAGANYGYTF.